The present TCR beta chain was sequenced within a study of cytomegalovirus exposure and HLA in healthy donors. At the level of the study: Most donors, 70% to 85% of more than 300 genotyped, fell in the Caucasian-associated ancestry cluster.

The germline V gene encodes CDR1 ENHRY and CDR2 SYGVKD. There are 13 residues in the CDR3. Trimming took off 4 bases at V and 4 bases at J, with 10 bases between the two ends. Amplification used 60 Vbeta primers and 13 Jbeta primers. The table came from immunoSEQ multiplex PCR; TCRdb's copy has only in-frame clones and leaves some out. The sample has 120,000 or so clones, 83% seen once. Sequences were obtained from PBMCs. This receptor was obtained from a young man in good health and CMV-seropositive. The chain joins TRBV10-3 to TRBJ1-1; TRBD1 might be the D (5 bases). The CDR3 DNA reads as TGTGCCATCAGTGTAGGTGGGGCCACTGAAGCTTTCTTT. Translated, it gives CAISVGGATEAFF.